The T cell receptor (beta chain) under discussion was sequenced for a study of T-cell reconstitution after alpha-beta-depleted transplantation in children. Study results and caveats: From surviving recipient T cells and thymic progenitors came the high day-60 TCRbeta diversity observed in some patients. The origin of alpha-beta T cells about two months after transplant was reportedly several hundred expanded graft clones. A year post-transplant, T-cell counts and diversity derived mostly from newly produced T cells.

There are 13 residues in the CDR3. Germline CDR1 SQVTM, CDR2 ANQGSEA. Library preparation (for TCRbeta) was performed with unique molecular identifiers. TCRdb ran MiXCR on the PCR reads and lists one entry per CDR3 protein. This table has fewer than 700,000 distinct CDR3 sequences, approximately 12% appearing once. This clonotype was recorded at least ten times. Its antigen is unknown. One junction end does not reproduce the germline sequence, and a read error may be involved. V gene TRBV29-1 combines with J gene TRBJ2-1; 8 nucleotides line up with TRBD2. The TCR was taken from a male patient younger than 18 who had a stem cell transplant for acute myeloid leukemia, so the T cells may come from the graft donor. The sequences come from PBMCs, mostly from graft donor cells, collected 360 days after TCRalphabeta/CD19-depleted stem cell transplant. The CDR3 sequence is CSAKPSGGNGQFF. Written as DNA, the CDR3 is TGCAGCGCCAAACCGAGCGGGGGCAATGGGCAGTTCTTC.